A selection of T cell receptor beta chains follows, all from one sample in a study of T cell clonotyping in hematopoietic cell transplantation. The method was immunoSEQ multiplex PCR; TCRdb's version includes in-frame clones alone and lacks a portion of them. The table includes just under 20,000 clones, 65% to 85% detected once. Sample: peripheral blood mononuclear cells. The source of these receptors is a man aged 55 to 70 in good health. Some clones in this sample may be carry-over from other donors' samples. Both conserved end residues are part of each CDR3.

TRBV5-1	TRBJ2-1	CASSLGGASSYNEQFF
TRBV4-3	TRBJ2-7	CASSQLGLAGEQYF
TRBV27	TRBJ1-6	CASRITGGVNNSPLHF
TRBV19	TRBJ1-1	CATKEGQGAAEAFF
TRBV4-2	TRBJ1-1	CASSRTGNTEAFF
TRBV7-8	TRBJ2-7	CASSPEETGLKQYF
TRBV28	TRBJ1-1	CASSGTLGNTEAFF
TRBV30	TRBJ1-2	CAWKGGGNGYTF
TRBV27	TRBJ2-7	CASSLGRGPYYEQYF
TRBV6-6	TRBJ2-3	CASSLLAEADTQYF
TRBV11-3	TRBJ1-1	CASSPPPGVEAFF
TRBV30	TRBJ1-6	CAWSLQIDRGLISPLHF
TRBV6-5	TRBJ2-5	CASNLAGGHGETQYF
TRBV11-1	TRBJ1-2	CASSRRTGLNYGYTF
TRBV5-1	TRBJ2-1	CASSLVMGAEQFF
TRBV9	TRBJ2-7	CASSVGAGGNYEQYF
TRBV6-5	TRBJ2-1	CASSYDDEQFF
TRBV19	TRBJ1-5	CASSGDSNQPQHF
TRBV9	TRBJ2-1	CASSIYNEQFF
TRBV30	TRBJ2-7	CAWTLAGTYEQYF
TRBV10-3	TRBJ2-2	CAISDLADTGELFF
TRBV6-5	TRBJ1-1	CASSYAGLTEAFF
TRBV5-4	TRBJ1-2	CASSSDRVSVTF
TRBV29-1	TRBJ1-2	CSVEWDYGYTF
TRBV28	TRBJ2-4	CATTAGLAKNIQYF
TRBV28	TRBJ2-7	CASSFEVTLTSLYF
TRBV29-1	TRBJ1-2	CSVEMGNYGYTF
TRBV28	TRBJ2-7	CASRGGGGYEQYF
TRBV7-2	TRBJ1-5	CASSLDNNLGAQHF
TRBV6-6	TRBJ1-6	CASTRDRSYNSPLHF
TRBV5-6	TRBJ2-1	CASSYDYSHNEQFF
TRBV2	TRBJ2-3	CASTPLAHRTDTQYF